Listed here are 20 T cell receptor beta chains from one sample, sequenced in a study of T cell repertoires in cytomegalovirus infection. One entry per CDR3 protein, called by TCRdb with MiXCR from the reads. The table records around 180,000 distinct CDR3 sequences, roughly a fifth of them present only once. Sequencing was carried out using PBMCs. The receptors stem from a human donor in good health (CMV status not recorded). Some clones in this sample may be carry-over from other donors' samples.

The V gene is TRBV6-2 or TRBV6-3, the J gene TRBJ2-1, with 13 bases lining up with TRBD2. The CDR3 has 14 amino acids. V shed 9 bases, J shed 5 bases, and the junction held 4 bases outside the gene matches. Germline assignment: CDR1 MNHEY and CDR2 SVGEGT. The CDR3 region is CASTLAGGHNEQFF. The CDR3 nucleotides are TGTGCCAGTACACTAGCGGGAGGGCACAATGAGCAGTTCTTC.

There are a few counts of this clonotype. CDR3 amino acids: CSVNRGLAGVNTDTQYF. In nucleotides, the CDR3 is TGCAGCGTGAACCGGGGGCTAGCGGGAGTTAACACAGATACGCAGTATTTT. The rearrangement links TRBV29-1 to TRBJ2-3, with 10 nucleotides matching TRBD2. The CDR3 totals 17 residues. V shed 6 bases, J shed 2 bases, and the junction held 14 bases outside the gene matches. The V gene's germline CDR1 is SQVTM and CDR2 ANQGSEA.

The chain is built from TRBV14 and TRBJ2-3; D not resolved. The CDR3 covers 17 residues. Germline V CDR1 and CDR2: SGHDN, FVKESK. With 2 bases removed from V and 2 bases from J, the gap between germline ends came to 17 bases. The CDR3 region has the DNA TGTGCCAGCAGCCAATTCCCCGGCCAAGAATCCACAGATACGCAGTATTTT. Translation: CASSQFPGQESTDTQYF. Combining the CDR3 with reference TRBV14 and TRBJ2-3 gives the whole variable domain EAGVTQFPSHSVIEKGQTVTLRCDPISGHDNLYWYRRVMGKEIKFLLHFVKESKQDESGMPNNRFLAERTGGTYSTLKVQPAELEDSGVYFCASSQFPGQESTDTQYFGPGTRLTVL.

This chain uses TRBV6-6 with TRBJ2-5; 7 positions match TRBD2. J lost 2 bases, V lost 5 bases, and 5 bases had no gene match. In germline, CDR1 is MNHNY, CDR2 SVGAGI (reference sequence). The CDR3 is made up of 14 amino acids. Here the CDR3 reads CASSVLAEQETQYF. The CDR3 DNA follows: TGTGCCAGCAGTGTCCTAGCGGAGCAAGAGACCCAGTACTTC.

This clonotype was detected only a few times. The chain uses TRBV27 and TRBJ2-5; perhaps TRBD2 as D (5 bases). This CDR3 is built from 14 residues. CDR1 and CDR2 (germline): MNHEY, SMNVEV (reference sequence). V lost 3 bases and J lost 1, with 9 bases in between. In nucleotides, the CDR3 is TGTGCCAGCAGTTTCCGCGGGCCCCAAGAGACCCAGTACTTC. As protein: CASSFRGPQETQYF.

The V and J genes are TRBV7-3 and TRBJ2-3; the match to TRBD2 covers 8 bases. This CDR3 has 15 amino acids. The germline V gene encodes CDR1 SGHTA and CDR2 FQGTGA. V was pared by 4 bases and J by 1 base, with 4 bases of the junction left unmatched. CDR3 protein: CASSSRRGGTDTQYF. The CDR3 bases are TGTGCCAGCAGCTCTCGGCGGGGGGGCACAGATACGCAGTATTTT.

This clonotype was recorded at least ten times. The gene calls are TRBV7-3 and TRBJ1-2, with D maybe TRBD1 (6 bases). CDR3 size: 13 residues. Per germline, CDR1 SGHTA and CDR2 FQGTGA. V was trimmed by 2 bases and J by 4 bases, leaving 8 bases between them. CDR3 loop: CASSLGGGYGYTF. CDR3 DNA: TGTGCCAGCAGCTTAGGGGGCGGCTATGGCTACACCTTC.

The CDR3 spells CASSYGVVETQYF. CDR3 sequence (DNA): TGTGCCAGCAGCTATGGGGTGGTCGAGACCCAGTACTTC. The V call is TRBV7-9, the J call TRBJ2-5; no firm D call. This CDR3 contains 13 residues. The germline gives CDR1 SEHNR, CDR2 FQNEAQ (reference sequence). The V end lost 4 bases, the J end lost 5 bases, and 11 bases lay between the germline ends.

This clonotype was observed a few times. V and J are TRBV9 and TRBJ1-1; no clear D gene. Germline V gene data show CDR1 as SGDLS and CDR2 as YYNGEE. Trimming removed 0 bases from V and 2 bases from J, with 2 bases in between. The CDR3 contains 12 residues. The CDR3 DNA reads TGTGCCAGCAGCGTAGAAAACACTGAAGCTTTCTTT. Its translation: CASSVENTEAFF.

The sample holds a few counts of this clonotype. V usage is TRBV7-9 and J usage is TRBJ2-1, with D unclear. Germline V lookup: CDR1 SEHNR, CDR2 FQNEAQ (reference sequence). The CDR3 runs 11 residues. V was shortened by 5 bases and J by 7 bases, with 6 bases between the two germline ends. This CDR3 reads CASSPQNEQFF. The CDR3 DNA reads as TGTGCCAGCAGCCCTCAGAATGAGCAGTTCTTC.

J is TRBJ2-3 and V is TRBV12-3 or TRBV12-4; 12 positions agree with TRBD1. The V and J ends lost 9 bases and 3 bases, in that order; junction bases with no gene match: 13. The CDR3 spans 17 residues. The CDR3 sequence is CASSPGQGASGTDTQYF. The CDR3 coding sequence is TGTGCCAGTTCACCGGGACAGGGGGCTTCGGGGACAGATACGCAGTATTTT.

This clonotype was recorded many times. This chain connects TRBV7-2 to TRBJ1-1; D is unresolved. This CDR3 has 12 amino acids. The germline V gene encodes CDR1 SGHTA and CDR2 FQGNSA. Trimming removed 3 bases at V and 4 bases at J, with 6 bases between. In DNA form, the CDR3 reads TGTGCCAGCAGCTTTGGCGTCACTGAAGCTTTCTTT. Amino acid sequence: CASSFGVTEAFF.

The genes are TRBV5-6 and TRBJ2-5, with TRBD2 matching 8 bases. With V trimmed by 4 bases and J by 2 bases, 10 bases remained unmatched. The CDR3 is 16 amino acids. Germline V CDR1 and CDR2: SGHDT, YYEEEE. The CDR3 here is CASSVGTGGRQETQYF. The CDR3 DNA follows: TGTGCCAGCAGCGTGGGGACGGGAGGGCGTCAAGAGACCCAGTACTTC.

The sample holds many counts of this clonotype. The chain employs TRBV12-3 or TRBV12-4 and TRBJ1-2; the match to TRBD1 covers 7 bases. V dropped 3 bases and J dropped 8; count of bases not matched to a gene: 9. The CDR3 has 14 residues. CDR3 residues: CASSFGRGVSGYTF. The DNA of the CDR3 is TGTGCCAGCAGTTTTGGCAGGGGGGTTTCGGGCTACACCTTC.

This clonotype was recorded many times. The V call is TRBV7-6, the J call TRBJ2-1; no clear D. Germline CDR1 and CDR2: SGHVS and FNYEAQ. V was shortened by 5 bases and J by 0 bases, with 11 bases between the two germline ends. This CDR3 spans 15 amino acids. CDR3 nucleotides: TGTGCCAGCAGCCGAGACATCAGCTCCTACAATGAGCAGTTCTTC. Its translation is CASSRDISSYNEQFF.

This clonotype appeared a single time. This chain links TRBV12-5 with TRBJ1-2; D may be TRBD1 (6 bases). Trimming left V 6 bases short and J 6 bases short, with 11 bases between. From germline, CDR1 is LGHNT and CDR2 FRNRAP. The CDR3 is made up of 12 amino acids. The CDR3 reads CASGQGGDGYTF. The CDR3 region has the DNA TGTGCTAGTGGACAGGGAGGGGATGGCTACACCTTC.

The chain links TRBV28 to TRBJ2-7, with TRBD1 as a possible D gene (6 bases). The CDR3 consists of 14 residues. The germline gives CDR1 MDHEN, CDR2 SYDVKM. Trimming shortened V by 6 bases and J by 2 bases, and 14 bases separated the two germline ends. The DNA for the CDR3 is TGTGCCAGCAGGGACAGATTGGGGCCCTACGAGCAGTACTTC. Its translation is CASRDRLGPYEQYF.

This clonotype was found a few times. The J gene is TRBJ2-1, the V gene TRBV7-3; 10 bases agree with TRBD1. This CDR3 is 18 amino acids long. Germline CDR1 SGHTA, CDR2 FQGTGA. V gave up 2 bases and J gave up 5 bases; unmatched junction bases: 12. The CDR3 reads CASSLPGGQGRTDNEQFF. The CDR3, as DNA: TGTGCCAGCAGCTTACCAGGGGGACAGGGGAGGACAGACAATGAGCAGTTCTTC.

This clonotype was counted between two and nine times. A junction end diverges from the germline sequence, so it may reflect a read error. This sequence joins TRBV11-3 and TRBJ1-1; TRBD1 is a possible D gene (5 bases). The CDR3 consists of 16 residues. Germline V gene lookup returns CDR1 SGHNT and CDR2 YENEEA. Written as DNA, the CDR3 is TGTGCCACAGCACCGACGGGGGGTTTGGGTAACACTGAAGCTTCCTTT. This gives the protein CATAPTGGLGNTEASF. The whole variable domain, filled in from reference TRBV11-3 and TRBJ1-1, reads EAGVVQSPRYKIIEKKQPVAFWCNPISGHNTLYWYLQNLGQGPELLIRYENEEAVDDSQLPKDRFSAERLKGVDSTLKIQPAELGDSAVYLCATAPTGGLGNTEASFGQGTRLTVV.

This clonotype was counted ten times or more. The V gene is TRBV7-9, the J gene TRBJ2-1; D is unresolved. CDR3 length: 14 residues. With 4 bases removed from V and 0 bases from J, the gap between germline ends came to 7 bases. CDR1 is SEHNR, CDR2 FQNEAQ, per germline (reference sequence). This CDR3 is CASSSRSSYNEQFF. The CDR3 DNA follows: TGTGCCAGCAGCTCCCGGAGCTCCTACAATGAGCAGTTCTTC.